The clone carrying this T cell receptor (beta chain) showed up just a few times. The data originate from a study of blood T cell repertoires in COVID-19. Trimming removed 5 bases at V and 1 base at J, with 15 bases between. Germline-derived CDR1 and CDR2 are SGHTA and FQGNSA. CDR3 length: 16 amino acids. Using immunoSEQ multiplex PCR, the repertoire was profiled, and TCRdb retains in-frame clones only, with some absent. Among roughly 100,000 clones listed, roughly 80% were seen once. The sequenced sample consisted of peripheral blood. This sequence originates from a woman aged 70-85 years with acute or convalescent COVID-19. The V gene is TRBV7-2, the J gene TRBJ2-1; a weak D match, TRBD2 (6 bases). CDR3 nucleotide sequence: TGTGCCAGCAGCCTACTAGCCAGGATTTCCTACAATGAGCAGTTCTTC. Its protein product is CASSLLARISYNEQFF.